The next 15 T cell receptor beta chains were all read from a single sample in a study of cytomegalovirus exposure and HLA in healthy donors. Sequencing used immunoSEQ multiplex PCR; TCRdb keeps in-frame clones, though not all of them. The sample yields around 200,000 clones, around 80% seen once. The sample taken for sequencing was PBMCs. These receptors all come from a woman younger than 45 in good health and CMV-seronegative.

The V gene is TRBV12-5, the J gene TRBJ2-1; D is ambiguous. The CDR3 covers 12 residues. V shed 6 bases and J shed 5 bases, with 8 bases lying between them. Germline V lookup: CDR1 LGHNT, CDR2 FRNRAP. For the CDR3, the DNA is TGTGCTAGTGGGACGGAGAACAATGAGCAGTTCTTC. It specifies CASGTENNEQFF.

The CDR3 sequence: CASSRTGTGEPQHF. CDR3 sequence (DNA): TGCGCCAGCAGCAGGACAGGGACAGGTGAGCCCCAGCATTTT. The V call is TRBV5-1, the J call TRBJ1-5; 8 nucleotides align to TRBD1. Trimming took 4 bases from V and 8 from J; bases not matched to a gene: 8. Germline V gene sequence: CDR1 SGHRS, CDR2 YFSETQ. The CDR3 runs to 14 residues.

The chain has TRBV19 and TRBJ1-1; 8 nucleotides agree with TRBD1. V gave up 2 bases and J gave up 1 base; unmatched junction bases: 6. Germline loops: CDR1 LNHDA, CDR2 SQIVND (reference sequence). The CDR3 is 16 residues long. The CDR3 DNA reads TGTGCCAGTAGTATATCGGACAGGGCGGCGAACACTGAAGCTTTCTTT. This encodes CASSISDRAANTEAFF. The variable domain in full, completed from reference TRBV19 and TRBJ1-1, reads DGGITQSPKYLFRKEGQNVTLSCEQNLNHDAMYWYRQDPGQGLRLIYYSQIVNDFQKGDIAEGYSVSREKKESFPLTVTSAQKNPTAFYLCASSISDRAANTEAFFGQGTRLTVV.

The chain carries TRBV28 and TRBJ2-7; TRBD1 is a possible D gene (7 bases). This CDR3 is 14 amino acids long. Trimming removed 4 bases from V and 6 bases from J, with 16 bases in between. Germline V gene sequence: CDR1 MDHEN, CDR2 SYDVKM. CDR3 protein: CASSSGGRQAEQYF. The DNA of the CDR3 is TGTGCCAGCAGTTCAGGGGGGCGTCAGGCCGAGCAGTACTTC.

The chain has TRBV6-5 and TRBJ1-4; tentative D call: TRBD1 (6 bases). Trimming removed 10 bases at V and 2 bases at J, with 14 bases between. This CDR3 contains 14 residues. Germline V gene data show CDR1 as MNHEY and CDR2 as SVGAGI. This CDR3 reads CATTRGSTNEKLFF. CDR3 nucleotide sequence: TGTGCCACCACGAGGGGGTCCACTAATGAAAAACTGTTTTTT.

The V gene is TRBV5-1, the J gene TRBJ2-3, with 7 positions matching TRBD2. CDR3 length: 16 amino acids. J was trimmed by 1 base and V by 4 bases; bases with no gene match: 9. The germline V gene encodes CDR1 SGHRS and CDR2 YFSETQ. The CDR3 region is CASSPSERGRTDTQYF. CDR3 nucleotide sequence: TGCGCCAGCAGCCCCTCGGAGCGGGGACGCACAGATACGCAGTATTTT. The complete variable domain, with remaining parts taken from reference TRBV5-1 and TRBJ2-3, reads KAGVTQTPRYLIKTRGQQVTLSCSPISGHRSVSWYQQTPGQGLQFLFEYFSETQRNKGNFPGRFSGRQFSNSRSEMNVSTLELGDSALYLCASSPSERGRTDTQYFGPGTRLTVL.

V and J are TRBV15 and TRBJ1-4; the D is unclear. The V gene lost 0 bases and the J gene lost 0 bases, with 11 bases spanning the gap. The CDR3 is made up of 17 amino acids. Germline V gene lookup returns CDR1 LNHNV and CDR2 YYDKDF (reference sequence). In nucleotides, the CDR3 is TGTGCCACCAGCAGAGAGAGGGCTACGGCAACTAATGAAAAACTGTTTTTT. This encodes CATSRERATATNEKLFF.

The chain has TRBV2 and TRBJ1-5; maybe TRBD1 (5 bases). V shed 6 bases and J shed 4 bases, with 7 bases lying between them. CDR3 length: 12 amino acids. Germline V CDR1 and CDR2: SNHLY, FYNNEI. The CDR3 loop reads CASRRGNQPQHF. The CDR3 DNA sequence: TGTGCCAGCAGAAGGGGTAATCAGCCCCAGCATTTT.

The chain is built from TRBV4-2 and TRBJ2-4, with a tentative D call TRBD1 (5 bases). Deletions cut 3 bases from V and 8 bases from J, with 11 bases between. The CDR3 runs 13 residues. The germline V gene encodes CDR1 LGHNA and CDR2 YNFKEQ. The CDR3 DNA is TGTGCCAGCAGCCACGGCAGGGTTGACATTCAGTACTTC. Translated, it gives CASSHGRVDIQYF.

V gene TRBV7-9 combines with J gene TRBJ1-2, with TRBD1 matching over 7 bases. CDR3 length equals 17 residues. The V gene end was trimmed by 5 bases and the J gene end by 1 base; junction bases not matched to a gene: 13. Looked up from germline, CDR1 is SEHNR and CDR2 is FQNEAQ (reference sequence). The CDR3 reads CASSLGRRGRGNYGYTF. The CDR3 region has the DNA TGTGCCAGCAGCCTAGGACGGAGGGGGCGGGGTAACTATGGCTACACCTTC.

The V and J genes are TRBV7-9 and TRBJ2-7; tentative D call: TRBD1 (5 bases). The length of the CDR3 is 13 residues. CDR1 is SEHNR, CDR2 FQNEAQ, per germline (reference sequence). Trimming left V 2 bases short and J 3 bases short, with 8 bases between. The CDR3 nucleotides read TGTGCCAGCAGCTTACAGGGTATCTACGAGCAGTACTTC. Amino acid sequence: CASSLQGIYEQYF.

This clone was recorded once. V usage is TRBV12-5 and J usage is TRBJ2-7; D call uncertain. The CDR3 is 15 residues long. In germline, CDR1 is LGHNT, CDR2 FRNRAP. With 5 bases removed from V and 4 bases from J, the gap between germline ends came to 18 bases. This chain's CDR3 is CASGQPMESTYEQYF. The CDR3 bases are TGTGCTAGTGGTCAGCCTATGGAGTCGACGTACGAGCAGTACTTC.

The V and J genes are TRBV27 and TRBJ2-2; TRBD1 might be the D (5 bases). The length of the CDR3 is 13 residues. Germline lookup yields CDR1 MNHEY and CDR2 SMNVEV (reference sequence). Trimming removed 1 base from V and 7 bases from J, with 7 bases in between. The CDR3 region has the DNA TGTGCCAGCAGTTTATGGGGCGGCGGGGAGCTGTTTTTT. It is translated as CASSLWGGGELFF.

The V call is TRBV4-1, the J call TRBJ1-2, with D unclear. Germline CDR1 is MGHRA and CDR2 is YSYEKL. The CDR3 consists of 13 residues. The V end was cut by 0 bases, the J end by 8 bases, with 10 bases between. The DNA of the CDR3 is TGCGCCAGCAGCCAAGATGGAGGGTTGGGCTACACCTTC. The encoded protein is CASSQDGGLGYTF.

The chain carries TRBV7-9 and TRBJ2-7; D possibly corresponds to TRBD2 (6 bases). CDR3 size: 14 residues. Germline-derived CDR1 and CDR2 are SEHNR and FQNEAQ (reference sequence). V lost 3 bases, J lost 2 bases, and 11 bases lay in between. The CDR3 reads CASSFGGPTYEQYF. The CDR3 DNA sequence: TGTGCCAGCAGCTTCGGGGGACCAACCTACGAGCAGTACTTC.